These T cell receptor beta chains were read from a single sample in a study of blood T cell repertoires in COVID-19. Measured with immunoSEQ multiplex PCR; TCRdb has only the in-frame clones, and not every one. The data show approximately 79,000 clones, with over 80% seen just once and roughly 13% held by the top ten. Sequences were obtained from peripheral blood. Receptors were obtained from a man aged 50 to 59 with COVID-19, enrolled during active disease. Each CDR3 is given with its conserved first and last residue. D genes are given only for firm matches. For some rows the clone size is stated as once, few or many, or as a class when expanded; others skip it.

j_call d_call clone_size v_call cdr3_nt cdr3_aa
TRBJ2-7 TRBD2 once TRBV30 TGTGCCCAATCAAGGGAGGGGCGGGAGCAGTACTTC CAQSREGREQYF
TRBJ1-4 TRBD1 - TRBV2 TGTGCCAGCAGTGGGGACAGGGCTAATGAAAAACTGTTTTTT CASSGDRANEKLFF
TRBJ1-1 - - TRBV15 TGTGCCACCAGCAGGGACTTTGAAGCTTTCTTT CATSRDFEAFF
TRBJ2-1 TRBD2 - TRBV7-9 TGTGCCAGCAGCCAGGGACTAGCGGGCATCAATGAGCAGTTCTTC CASSQGLAGINEQFF
TRBJ2-1 TRBD2 - TRBV10-3 TGTGCCATCACCCCTAGCGGAGGTGGGAATGAGCAGTTCTTC CAITPSGGGNEQFF
TRBJ2-6 - - TRBV28 TGTGCCAGCAGTTTATCGGGGTCTGGGGCCAACGTCCTGACTTTC CASSLSGSGANVLTF
TRBJ2-6 TRBD2 - TRBV3-1/TRBV3-2 TGTGCCAGTAGGGGAGGGGTTCCCTCTGGGGCCAACGTCCTGACTTTC CASRGGVPSGANVLTF
TRBJ2-5 - - TRBV21-1 TGTGCCAGCAGCCGCCTTAGTATCGGAGAGACCCAGTACTTC CASSRLSIGETQYF
TRBJ1-3 TRBD1 - TRBV18 TGTGCCAGCTCACCCACTACACCGGGACAGGGAGACACCATATATTTT CASSPTTPGQGDTIYF
TRBJ2-3 - - TRBV24-1 TGTGCCACCAGTGAGGGGGGAGATACGCAGTATTTT CATSEGGDTQYF
TRBJ2-2 - - TRBV27 TGTGCCAGCAGCAAACAGGGTCCCGGGGAGCTGTTTTTT CASSKQGPGELFF
TRBJ1-5 - - TRBV30 TGTGCCTGGCAATCGAGGGATCAGCCCCAGCATTTT CAWQSRDQPQHF
TRBJ1-4 TRBD1 - TRBV4-3 TGCGCCAGCAGCCAAGAAGGGACAGAGAATGAAAAACTGTTTTTT CASSQEGTENEKLFF
TRBJ1-2 TRBD1 few TRBV5-5 TGTGCCAGCAGCACGGCGGGACAGGGGGCGAATGGCTACACCTTC CASSTAGQGANGYTF
TRBJ2-7 - - TRBV5-1 TGCGCCAGCAGCTTGGAAGTCAGCTCCTACGAGCAGTACTTC CASSLEVSSYEQYF
TRBJ2-7 TRBD2 - TRBV19 TGTGCCAGTAGTGCCTGGACTAGCGGGAGCTCCTACGAGCAGTACTTC CASSAWTSGSSYEQYF
TRBJ2-1 - few TRBV18 TGTGCCAGCTCTCGTTTGGGAGTCTACAATGAGCAGTTCTTC CASSRLGVYNEQFF
TRBJ1-5 - few TRBV3-1/TRBV3-2 TGTGCCAGCAGCCAAGGCCTGGAGCCCAATCAGCCCCAGCATTTT CASSQGLEPNQPQHF
TRBJ1-5 TRBD1 - TRBV18 TGTGCCAGCTCCTCGACAGGGGCGGTTCAGCCCCAGCATTTT CASSSTGAVQPQHF
TRBJ2-5 TRBD2 - TRBV19 TGTGCCAGTAGTGCCCCTAGGACTAGCGGGAGTTTTGGTGAGACCCAGTACTTC CASSAPRTSGSFGETQYF
TRBJ1-1 - - TRBV30 TGTGCCTGGAGTGGTGGCGGAGCCACGGTTTTCTTT CAWSGGGATVFF
TRBJ2-7 - - TRBV30 TGTGCCTGGTCCCGACTGGCGGGGTACGAGCAGTACTTC CAWSRLAGYEQYF